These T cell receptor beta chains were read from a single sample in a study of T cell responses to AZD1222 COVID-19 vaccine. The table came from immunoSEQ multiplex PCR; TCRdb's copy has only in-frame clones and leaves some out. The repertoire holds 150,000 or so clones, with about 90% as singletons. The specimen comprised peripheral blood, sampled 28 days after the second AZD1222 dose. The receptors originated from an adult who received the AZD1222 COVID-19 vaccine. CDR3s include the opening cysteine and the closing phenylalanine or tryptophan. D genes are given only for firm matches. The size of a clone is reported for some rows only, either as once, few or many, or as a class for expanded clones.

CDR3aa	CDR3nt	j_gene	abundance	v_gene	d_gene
CASSQNRGSNQPQHF	TGTGCCAGCAGCCAAAACAGGGGCAGCAATCAGCCCCAGCATTTT	TRBJ1-5	-	TRBV2	TRBD1
CASSAGGLNYGYTF	TGTGCCAGCTCAGCCGGGGGCCTTAACTATGGCTACACCTTC	TRBJ1-2	-	TRBV18	-
CASSQVQGAGTNTEAFF	TGCGCCAGCAGCCAAGTACAGGGGGCAGGGACGAACACTGAAGCTTTCTTT	TRBJ1-1	-	TRBV4-3	TRBD1
CASSGGTDSWSEAFF	TGTGCCAGCAGCGGAGGGACAGATTCTTGGTCTGAAGCTTTCTTT	TRBJ1-1	-	TRBV9	TRBD1
CASTNTLSYEQYF	TGTGCCAGCACAAACACCCTATCCTACGAGCAGTACTTC	TRBJ2-7	-	TRBV6-5	-
CASSKGGTGGAMDYGYTF	TGTGCCAGCAGCAAGGGCGGGACAGGGGGTGCGATGGACTATGGCTACACCTTC	TRBJ1-2	-	TRBV5-4	TRBD1
CASSPLGDYSYNEQFF	TGTGCCAGCTCACCCTTGGGGGACTATTCCTACAATGAGCAGTTCTTC	TRBJ2-1	-	TRBV18	TRBD2
CSARGGGRNEQFF	TGCAGCGCCCGTGGGGGTGGAAGGAATGAGCAGTTCTTC	TRBJ2-1	-	TRBV29-1	-
CASRNSGGATGELFF	TGTGCCAGTAGAAATAGCGGGGGGGCAACCGGGGAGCTGTTTTTT	TRBJ2-2	once	TRBV19	TRBD2
CASSRGRVNEKLFF	TGCGCCAGCAGCCGGGGACGGGTTAATGAAAAACTGTTTTTT	TRBJ1-4	-	TRBV4-1	-
CASSLAVTSGGSETQYF	TGTGCCAGCAGCTTAGCGGTCACTAGCGGGGGTTCGGAGACCCAGTACTTC	TRBJ2-5	-	TRBV7-2	TRBD2
CAWKTQGAVGGYTF	TGTGCCTGGAAGACACAGGGGGCGGTCGGTGGCTACACCTTC	TRBJ1-2	-	TRBV30	TRBD1
CAISGSTESYTF	TGTGCCATCAGTGGTTCGACAGAGAGCTACACCTTC	TRBJ1-2	-	TRBV10-3	-
CASRYRGLGQPQHF	TGTGCCAGCAGGTACAGGGGCTTGGGTCAGCCCCAGCATTTT	TRBJ1-5	-	TRBV6-4	TRBD1
CASSVAATGGAYEQYF	TGTGCCAGCAGCGTAGCCGCGACAGGGGGCGCCTACGAGCAGTACTTC	TRBJ2-7	-	TRBV9	TRBD1
CASRGRSNTEAFF	TGTGCCAGCAGGGGGAGATCGAACACTGAAGCTTTCTTT	TRBJ1-1	-	TRBV6-5	-
CASSPTGGGRPPLHF	TGTGCCAGCAGTCCCACGGGCGGGGGGCGCCCACCCCTCCACTTT	TRBJ1-6	-	TRBV28	-
CASSEQEPQSGRNSPLHF	TGTGCCAGCAGTGAACAGGAACCCCAATCCGGTAGGAATTCACCCCTCCACTTT	TRBJ1-6	-	TRBV6-4	-
CASSPRGQPNYGYTF	TGTGCCAGCAGCCCAAGGGGACAGCCTAACTATGGCTACACCTTC	TRBJ1-2	-	TRBV3-1/TRBV3-2	TRBD1
CASSLLSGTYSSYEQYF	TGCGCCAGCAGCTTGCTTTCCGGGACGTATAGCTCCTACGAGCAGTACTTC	TRBJ2-7	-	TRBV5-1	-
CSVEIQSYNEQFF	TGCAGCGTTGAAATACAGAGTTACAATGAGCAGTTCTTC	TRBJ2-1	once	TRBV29-1	-
CAWSPKAGTGDEKLFF	TGTGCCTGGAGTCCAAAAGCCGGGACAGGGGATGAAAAACTGTTTTTT	TRBJ1-4	-	TRBV30	TRBD1
CASRLMTSNTGELFF	TGTGCCAGCAGATTAATGACTTCGAACACCGGGGAGCTGTTTTTT	TRBJ2-2	-	TRBV3-1/TRBV3-2	-
CASSPGEYNEQFF	TGCGCCAGCAGCCCCGGGGAGTACAATGAGCAGTTCTTC	TRBJ2-1	-	TRBV4-3	-
CAWSVPPGNTIYF	TGTGCCTGGAGTGTACCTCCTGGAAACACCATATATTTT	TRBJ1-3	-	TRBV30	-
CATQEGLAGYNEQFF	TGTGCCACCCAAGAAGGGCTAGCGGGCTACAATGAGCAGTTCTTC	TRBJ2-1	-	TRBV10-3	TRBD2
CASSQANWGEYNEQFF	TGTGCCAGTAGCCAAGCAAACTGGGGGGAATACAATGAGCAGTTCTTC	TRBJ2-1	-	TRBV19	-
CASSYRLGPQHF	TGTGCCAGCAGTTACAGGTTGGGGCCCCAGCATTTT	TRBJ1-5	-	TRBV6-5	-
CASSSDGGGGTDTQYF	TGTGCCAGCAGCTCTGACGGGGGGGGCGGGACAGATACGCAGTATTTT	TRBJ2-3	once	TRBV7-2	TRBD2
CASSLGIPRGVGYGYTF	TGTGCCAGCAGCTTGGGTATCCCCCGTGGGGTTGGCTATGGCTACACCTTC	TRBJ1-2	-	TRBV5-4	-
CASRMTGPEYGYTF	TGTGCCAGCAGAATGACCGGACCCGAGTATGGCTACACCTTC	TRBJ1-2	-	TRBV6-6	-
CASSVGVAGGTGELFF	TGTGCCAGCAGCGTAGGAGTAGCGGGAGGGACCGGGGAGCTGTTTTTT	TRBJ2-2	-	TRBV9	TRBD2
CAIRGTGGKGANVLTF	TGTGCCATCAGGGGGACAGGGGGCAAAGGGGCCAACGTCCTGACTTTC	TRBJ2-6	-	TRBV10-3	TRBD1
CASSIWESSYEQYF	TGTGCCAGTAGTATCTGGGAGAGCTCCTACGAGCAGTACTTC	TRBJ2-7	-	TRBV19	-
CASSFNRDRGRGEQYF	TGTGCCAGCAGCTTCAACAGGGACAGGGGAAGGGGCGAGCAGTACTTC	TRBJ2-7	-	TRBV12-1	-
CASRSGRHPPIF	TGTGCCAGCAGATCCGGGAGACACCCACCAATCTTC	TRBJ1-2	-	TRBV28	-
CASSLGQEETQYF	TGTGCCAGCAGCTTGGGGCAAGAAGAGACCCAGTACTTC	TRBJ2-5	-	TRBV5-6	-
CASSYPEEEGEKLFF	TGTGCCAGCAGTTACCCCGAGGAGGAGGGGGAAAAACTGTTTTTT	TRBJ1-4	-	TRBV6-6	-
CASSQQYSYGYTF	TGTGCCAGCAGCCAGCAGTACAGCTATGGCTACACCTTC	TRBJ1-2	-	TRBV12-3/TRBV12-4	-
CASSLYYGAGNYVKYF	TGTGCCAGCAGTTTATATTATGGAGCCGGTAACTATGTTAAGTACTTC	TRBJ2-7	few	TRBV28	-
CARQGSGNIQYF	TGTGCCAGACAGGGGAGCGGAAACATTCAGTACTTC	TRBJ2-4	-	TRBV30	TRBD1
CAISIAGGSYEQYF	TGTGCCATTTCCATAGCGGGAGGTTCCTACGAGCAGTACTTC	TRBJ2-7	-	TRBV10-3	TRBD2
CASSDLGTVYSNQPQHF	TGTGCCAGCAGCGACCTCGGGACAGTTTATAGCAATCAGCCCCAGCATTTT	TRBJ1-5	-	TRBV5-4	TRBD1